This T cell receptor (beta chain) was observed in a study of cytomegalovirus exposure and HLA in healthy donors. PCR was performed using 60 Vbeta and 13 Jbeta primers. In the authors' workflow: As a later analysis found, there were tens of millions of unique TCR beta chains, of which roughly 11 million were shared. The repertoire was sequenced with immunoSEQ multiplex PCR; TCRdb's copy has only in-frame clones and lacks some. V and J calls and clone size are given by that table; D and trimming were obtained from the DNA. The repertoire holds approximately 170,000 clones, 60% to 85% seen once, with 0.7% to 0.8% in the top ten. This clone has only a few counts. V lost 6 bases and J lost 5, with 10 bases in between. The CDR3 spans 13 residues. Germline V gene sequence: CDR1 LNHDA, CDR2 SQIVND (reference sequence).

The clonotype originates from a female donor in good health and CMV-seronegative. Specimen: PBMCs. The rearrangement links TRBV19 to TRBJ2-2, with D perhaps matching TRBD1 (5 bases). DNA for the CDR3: TGTGCCAGTAGGATGACAGTGACCGGGGAGCTGTTTTTT. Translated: CASRMTVTGELFF.